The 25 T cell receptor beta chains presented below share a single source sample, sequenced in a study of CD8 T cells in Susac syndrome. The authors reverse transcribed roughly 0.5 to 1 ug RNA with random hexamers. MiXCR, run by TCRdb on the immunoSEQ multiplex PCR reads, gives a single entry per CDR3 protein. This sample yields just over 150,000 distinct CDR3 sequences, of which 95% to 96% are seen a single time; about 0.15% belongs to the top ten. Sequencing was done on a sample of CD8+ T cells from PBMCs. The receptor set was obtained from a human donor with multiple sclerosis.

This CDR3 reads CASSPAGTGFTDTQYF. DNA of the CDR3: TGCGCCAGCAGCCCCGCCGGGACAGGGTTTACAGATACGCAGTATTTT. V is TRBV5-1 and J is TRBJ2-3; 9 nucleotides match TRBD1. The CDR3 is 16 residues long. Trimming at V came to 4 bases and at J to 3 bases, leaving 9 bases not matched to a gene. Germline V lookup: CDR1 SGHRS, CDR2 YFSETQ.

CDR3 DNA sequence: TGTGCCAGCAGCGACCGGGACAGCTCCACCGGGGAGCTGTTTTTT. It is translated as CASSDRDSSTGELFF. V gene TRBV7-6 combines with J gene TRBJ2-2, with 7 bases matching TRBD1. Per germline, CDR1 SGHVS and CDR2 FNYEAQ. Trimming removed 5 bases from V and 4 bases from J; junction bases left unmatched: 7. This CDR3 has 15 residues.

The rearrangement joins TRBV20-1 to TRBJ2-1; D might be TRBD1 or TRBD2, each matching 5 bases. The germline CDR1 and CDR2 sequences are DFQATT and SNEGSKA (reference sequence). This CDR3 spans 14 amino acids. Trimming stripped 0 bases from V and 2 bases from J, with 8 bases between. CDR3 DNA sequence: TGCAGTGCTAGAGATCTGGGGGCCTACAATGAGCAGTTCTTC. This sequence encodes CSARDLGAYNEQFF.

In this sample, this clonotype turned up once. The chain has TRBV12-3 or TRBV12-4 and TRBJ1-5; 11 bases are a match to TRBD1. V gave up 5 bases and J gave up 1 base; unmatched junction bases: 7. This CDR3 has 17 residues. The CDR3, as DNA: TGTGCCAGCAGTGTGGACAGGGGGCTAGGAAGCAATCAGCCCCAGCATTTT. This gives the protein CASSVDRGLGSNQPQHF.

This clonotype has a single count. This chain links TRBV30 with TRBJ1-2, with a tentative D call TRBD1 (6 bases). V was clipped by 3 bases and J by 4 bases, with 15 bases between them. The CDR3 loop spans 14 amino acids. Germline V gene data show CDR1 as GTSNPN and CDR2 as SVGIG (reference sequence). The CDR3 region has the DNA TGTGCCTGGAGCACGGACAGTCCCATCTATGGCTACACCTTC. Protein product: CAWSTDSPIYGYTF.

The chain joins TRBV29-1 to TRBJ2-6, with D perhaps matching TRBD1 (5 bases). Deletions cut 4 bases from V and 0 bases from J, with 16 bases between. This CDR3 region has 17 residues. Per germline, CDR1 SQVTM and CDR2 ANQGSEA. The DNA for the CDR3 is TGCAGCGTTGGGGCGACAGTGGCTAGCTCTGGGGCCAACGTCCTGACTTTC. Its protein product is CSVGATVASSGANVLTF.

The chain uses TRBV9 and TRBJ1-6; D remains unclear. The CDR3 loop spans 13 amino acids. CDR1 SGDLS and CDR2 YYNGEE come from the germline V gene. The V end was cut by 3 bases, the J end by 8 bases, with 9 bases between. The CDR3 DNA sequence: TGTGCCAGCAGCGACCCACCGGATTCACCCCTCCACTTT. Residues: CASSDPPDSPLHF.

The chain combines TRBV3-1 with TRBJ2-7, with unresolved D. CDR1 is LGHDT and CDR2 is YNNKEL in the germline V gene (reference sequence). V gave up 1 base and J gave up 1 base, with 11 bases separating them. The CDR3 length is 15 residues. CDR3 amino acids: CASSQGSSGSYEQYV. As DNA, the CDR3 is TGTGCCAGCAGCCAAGGGTCCTCCGGGTCCTACGAGCAGTACGTC.

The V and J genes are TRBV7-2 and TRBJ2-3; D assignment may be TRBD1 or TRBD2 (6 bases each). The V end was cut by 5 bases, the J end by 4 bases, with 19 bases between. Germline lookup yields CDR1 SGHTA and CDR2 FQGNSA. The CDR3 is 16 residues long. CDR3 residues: CASSLRGLSPPDTQYF. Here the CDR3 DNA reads TGTGCCAGCAGCCTTCGGGGGCTTTCTCCCCCAGATACGCAGTATTTT.

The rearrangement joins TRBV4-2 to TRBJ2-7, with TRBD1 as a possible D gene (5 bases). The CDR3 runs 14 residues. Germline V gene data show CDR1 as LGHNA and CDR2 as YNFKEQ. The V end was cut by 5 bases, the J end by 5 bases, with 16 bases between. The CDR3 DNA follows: TGTGCCAGCAGCGGGGAAGCACAGGTCGACGAGCAGTACTTC. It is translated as CASSGEAQVDEQYF.

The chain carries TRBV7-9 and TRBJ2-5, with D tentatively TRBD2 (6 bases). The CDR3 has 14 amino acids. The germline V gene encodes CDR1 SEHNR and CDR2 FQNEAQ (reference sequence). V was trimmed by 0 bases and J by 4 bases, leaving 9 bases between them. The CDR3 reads CASSLAAGSETQYF. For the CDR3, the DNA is TGTGCCAGCAGCTTAGCGGCGGGGTCAGAGACCCAGTACTTC. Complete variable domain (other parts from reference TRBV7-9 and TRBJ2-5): DTGVSQNPRHKITKRGQNVTFRCDPISEHNRLYWYRQTLGQGPEFLTYFQNEAQLEKSRLLSDRFSAERPKGSFSTLEIQRTEQGDSAMYLCASSLAAGSETQYFGPGTRLLVL.

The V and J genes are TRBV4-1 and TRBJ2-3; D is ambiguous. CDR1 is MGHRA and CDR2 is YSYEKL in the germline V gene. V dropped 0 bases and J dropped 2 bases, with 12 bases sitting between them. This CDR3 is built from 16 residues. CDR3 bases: TGCGCCAGCAGCCAAGATTTCTTGGCAGACACAGATACGCAGTATTTT. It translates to CASSQDFLADTDTQYF.

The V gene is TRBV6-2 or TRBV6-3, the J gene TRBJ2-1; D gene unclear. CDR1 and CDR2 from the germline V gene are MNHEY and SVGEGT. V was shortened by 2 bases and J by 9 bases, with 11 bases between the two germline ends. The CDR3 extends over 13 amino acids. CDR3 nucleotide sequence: TGTGCCAGCAGTTACGGCCCGAGTAGTGAGCAGTTCTTC. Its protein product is CASSYGPSSEQFF.

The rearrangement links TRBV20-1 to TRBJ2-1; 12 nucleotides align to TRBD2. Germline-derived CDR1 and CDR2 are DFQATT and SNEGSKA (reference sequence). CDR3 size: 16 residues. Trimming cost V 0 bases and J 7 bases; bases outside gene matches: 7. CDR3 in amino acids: CSARDYLAGGRNEQFF. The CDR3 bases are TGCAGTGCTAGAGATTACCTAGCGGGGGGGCGGAATGAGCAGTTCTTC.

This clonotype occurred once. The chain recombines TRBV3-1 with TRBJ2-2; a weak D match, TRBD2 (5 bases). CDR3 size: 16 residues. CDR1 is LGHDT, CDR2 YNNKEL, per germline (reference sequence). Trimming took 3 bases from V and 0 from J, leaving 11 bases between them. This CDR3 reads CASSHKRVSNTGELFF. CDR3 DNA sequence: TGTGCCAGCAGCCATAAGAGGGTATCGAACACCGGGGAGCTGTTTTTT. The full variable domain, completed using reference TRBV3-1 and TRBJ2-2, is DTAVSQTPKYLVTQMGNDKSIKCEQNLGHDTMYWYKQDSKKFLKIMFSYNNKELIINETVPNRFSPKSPDKAHLNLHINSLELGDSAVYFCASSHKRVSNTGELFFGEGSRLTVL.

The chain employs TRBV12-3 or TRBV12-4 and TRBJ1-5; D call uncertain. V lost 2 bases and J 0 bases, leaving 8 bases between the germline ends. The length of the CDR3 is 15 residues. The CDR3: CASSLSQYSNQPQHF. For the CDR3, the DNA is TGTGCCAGCAGTTTATCACAATATAGCAATCAGCCCCAGCATTTT.

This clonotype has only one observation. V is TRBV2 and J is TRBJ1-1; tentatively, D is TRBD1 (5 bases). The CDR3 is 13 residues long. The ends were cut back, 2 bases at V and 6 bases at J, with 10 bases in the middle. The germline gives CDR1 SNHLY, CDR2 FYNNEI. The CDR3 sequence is CASSERDGAEAFF. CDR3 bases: TGTGCCAGCAGTGAAAGGGACGGAGCTGAAGCTTTCTTT.

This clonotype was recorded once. Here the CDR3 reads CAWSQDSYGYTF. The CDR3 bases are TGTGCCTGGAGTCAGGACAGCTATGGCTACACCTTC. J is TRBJ1-2 and V is TRBV30, with D possibly being TRBD1 (6 bases). The length of the CDR3 is 12 residues. Germline CDR1 GTSNPN, CDR2 SVGIG (reference sequence). Trimming removed 2 bases at V and 4 bases at J, with 8 bases between.

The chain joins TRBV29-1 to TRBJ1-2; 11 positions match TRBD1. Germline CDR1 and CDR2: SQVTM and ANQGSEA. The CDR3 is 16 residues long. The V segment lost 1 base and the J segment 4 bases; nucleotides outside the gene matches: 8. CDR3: CSVEGDRGKETYGYTF. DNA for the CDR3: TGCAGCGTTGAAGGGGACAGGGGGAAAGAGACCTATGGCTACACCTTC.

CDR3 coding DNA: TGTGCCAGCAGTGTAAGAGGAGGGGAGCAGTTCTTC. It is translated as CASSVRGGEQFF. The genes are TRBV27 and TRBJ2-1; TRBD2 is a possible D gene (6 bases). In germline, CDR1 is MNHEY, CDR2 SMNVEV (reference sequence). Between the trimmed V and J ends, which lost 5 bases and 10 bases, there was a span of 12 bases. There are 12 residues in the CDR3.

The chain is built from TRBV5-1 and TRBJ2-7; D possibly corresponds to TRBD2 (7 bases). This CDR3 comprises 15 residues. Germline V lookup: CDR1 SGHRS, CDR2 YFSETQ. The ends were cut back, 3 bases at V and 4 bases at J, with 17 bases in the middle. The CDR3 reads CASSSVGGGWYEQYF. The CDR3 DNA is TGCGCCAGCAGCTCGGTGGGAGGGGGATGGTACGAGCAGTACTTC. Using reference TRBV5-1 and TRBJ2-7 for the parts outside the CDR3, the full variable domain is KAGVTQTPRYLIKTRGQQVTLSCSPISGHRSVSWYQQTPGQGLQFLFEYFSETQRNKGNFPGRFSGRQFSNSRSEMNVSTLELGDSALYLCASSSVGGGWYEQYFGPGTRLTVT.

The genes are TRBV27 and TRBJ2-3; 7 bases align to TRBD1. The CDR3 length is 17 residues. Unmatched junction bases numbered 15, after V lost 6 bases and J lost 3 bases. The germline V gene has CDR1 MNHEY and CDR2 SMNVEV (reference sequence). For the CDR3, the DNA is TGTGCCAGCAGCAAGGGCGTCATCAGGGGGATGACAGATACGCAGTATTTT. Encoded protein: CASSKGVIRGMTDTQYF.

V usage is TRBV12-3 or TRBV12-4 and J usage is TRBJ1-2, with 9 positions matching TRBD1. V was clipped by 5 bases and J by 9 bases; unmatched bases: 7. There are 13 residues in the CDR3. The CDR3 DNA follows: TGTGCCAGCAGTCTCACAGGGGGCGTAAGCTACACCTTC. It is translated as CASSLTGGVSYTF.

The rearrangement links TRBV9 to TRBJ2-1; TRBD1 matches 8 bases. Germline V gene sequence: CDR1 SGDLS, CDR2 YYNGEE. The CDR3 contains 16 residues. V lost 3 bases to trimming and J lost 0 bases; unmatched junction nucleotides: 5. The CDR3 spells CASSGRTGSSYNEQFF. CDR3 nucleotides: TGTGCCAGCAGCGGGCGGACAGGGAGCTCCTACAATGAGCAGTTCTTC.

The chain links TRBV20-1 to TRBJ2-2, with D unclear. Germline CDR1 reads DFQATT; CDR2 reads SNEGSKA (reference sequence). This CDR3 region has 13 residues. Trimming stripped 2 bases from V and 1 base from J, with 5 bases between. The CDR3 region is CSARTVNTGELFF. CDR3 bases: TGCAGTGCTAGAACGGTGAACACCGGGGAGCTGTTTTTT.